This T cell receptor (beta chain) comes out of a study of long-term antiretroviral therapy in people with HIV. Study conclusions and caveats: At every time point, clones expanded before ART dominated the repertoire. Post-ART, diversity grew, though it stayed under transplant donor control levels.

The content of samples before DNA extraction was about 0.95-10 million cryopreserved PBMC. Notes on this clone: Its antigen is not identified.

Sequencing used immunoSEQ v3.0 at survey level. Using immunoSEQ multiplex PCR, the repertoire was profiled, and TCRdb retains in-frame clones only, with some absent. The sample carries 15,000 to 25,000 clones, around 90% recorded once. The receptor was derived from a man younger than 30 with HIV. The sample consisted of unsorted PBMCs, taken 2.1 years after starting antiretroviral therapy.

The CDR3 bases are TGTGCCTGGAACCGGGACAGGGTCCTGGGGGCAGATACGCAGTATTTT. Translation gives CAWNRDRVLGADTQYF. The V and J genes are TRBV30 and TRBJ2-3; 9 positions agree with TRBD1. V was pared by 4 bases and J by 4 bases, with 12 bases of the junction left unmatched. The CDR3 loop spans 16 amino acids. Germline V gene lookup returns CDR1 GTSNPN and CDR2 SVGIG (reference sequence).